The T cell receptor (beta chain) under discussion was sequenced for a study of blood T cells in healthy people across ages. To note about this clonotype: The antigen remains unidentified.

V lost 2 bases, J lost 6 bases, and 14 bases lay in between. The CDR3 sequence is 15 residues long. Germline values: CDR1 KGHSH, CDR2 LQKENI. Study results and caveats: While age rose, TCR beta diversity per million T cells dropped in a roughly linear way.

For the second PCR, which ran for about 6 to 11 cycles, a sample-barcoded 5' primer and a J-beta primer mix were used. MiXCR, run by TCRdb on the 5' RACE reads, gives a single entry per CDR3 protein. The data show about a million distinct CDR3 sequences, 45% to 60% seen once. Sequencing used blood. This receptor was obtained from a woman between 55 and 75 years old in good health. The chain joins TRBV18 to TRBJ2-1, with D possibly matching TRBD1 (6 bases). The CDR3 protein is CASSPLQGHTNEQFF. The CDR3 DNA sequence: TGTGCCAGCTCACCATTGCAGGGGCATACCAATGAGCAGTTCTTC.